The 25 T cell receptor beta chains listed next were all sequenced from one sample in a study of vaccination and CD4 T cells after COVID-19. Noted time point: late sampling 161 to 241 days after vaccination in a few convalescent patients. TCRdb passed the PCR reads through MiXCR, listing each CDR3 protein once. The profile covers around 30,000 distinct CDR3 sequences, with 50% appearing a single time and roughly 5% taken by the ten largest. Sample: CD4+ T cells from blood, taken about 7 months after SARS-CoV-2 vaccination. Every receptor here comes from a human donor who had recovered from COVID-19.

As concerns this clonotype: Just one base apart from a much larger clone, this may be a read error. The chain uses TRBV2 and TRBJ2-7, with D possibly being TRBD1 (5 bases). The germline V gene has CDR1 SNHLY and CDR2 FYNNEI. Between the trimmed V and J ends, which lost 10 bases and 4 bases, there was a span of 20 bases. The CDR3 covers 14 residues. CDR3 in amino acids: CATPSRGRDYEQYF. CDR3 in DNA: TGTGCCACCCCCTCCCGCGGCAGGGATTACGAGCAGTACTTC. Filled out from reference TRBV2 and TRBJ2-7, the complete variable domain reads EPEVTQTPSHQVTQMGQEVILRCVPISNHLYFYWYRQILGQKVEFLVSFYNNEISEKSEIFDDQFSVERPDGSNFTLKIRSTKLEDSAMYFCATPSRGRDYEQYFGPGTRLTVT.

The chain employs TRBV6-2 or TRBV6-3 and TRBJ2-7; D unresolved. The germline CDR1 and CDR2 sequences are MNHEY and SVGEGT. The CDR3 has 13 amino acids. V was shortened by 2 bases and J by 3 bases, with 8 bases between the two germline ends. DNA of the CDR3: TGTGCCAGCAGTTACGGCAACCTCTACGAGCAGTACTTC. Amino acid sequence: CASSYGNLYEQYF.

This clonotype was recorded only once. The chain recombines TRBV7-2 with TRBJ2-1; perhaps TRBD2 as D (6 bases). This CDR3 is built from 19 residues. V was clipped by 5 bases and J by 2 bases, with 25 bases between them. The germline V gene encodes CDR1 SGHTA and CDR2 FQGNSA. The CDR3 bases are TGTGCCAGCAGCATACCTTTGGCTAGCGAGATGTCGGCCTACAATGAGCAGTTCTTC. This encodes CASSIPLASEMSAYNEQFF.

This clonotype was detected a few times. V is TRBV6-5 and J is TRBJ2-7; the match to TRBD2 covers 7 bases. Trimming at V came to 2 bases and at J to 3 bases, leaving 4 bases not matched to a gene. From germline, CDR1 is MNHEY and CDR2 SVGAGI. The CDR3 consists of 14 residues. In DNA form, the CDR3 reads TGTGCCAGCAGTTACGGGTCTAGCGGCTACGAGCAGTACTTC. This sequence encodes CASSYGSSGYEQYF.

The CDR3 loop reads CASSFLGEQYF. CDR3 DNA sequence: TGTGCCAGCAGTTTCCTCGGCGAGCAGTACTTC. The chain has TRBV27 and TRBJ2-7; no firm D call. The CDR3 covers 11 residues. The germline gives CDR1 MNHEY, CDR2 SMNVEV (reference sequence). Between the trimmed V and J ends, which lost 3 bases and 6 bases, there was a span of 6 bases.

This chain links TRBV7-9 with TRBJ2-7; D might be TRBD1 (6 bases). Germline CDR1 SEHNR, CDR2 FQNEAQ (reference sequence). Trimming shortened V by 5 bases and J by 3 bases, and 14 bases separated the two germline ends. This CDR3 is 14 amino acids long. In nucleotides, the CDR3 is TGTGCCAGCAGCAGATTAGGGGGTGGCTACGAGCAGTACTTC. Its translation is CASSRLGGGYEQYF.

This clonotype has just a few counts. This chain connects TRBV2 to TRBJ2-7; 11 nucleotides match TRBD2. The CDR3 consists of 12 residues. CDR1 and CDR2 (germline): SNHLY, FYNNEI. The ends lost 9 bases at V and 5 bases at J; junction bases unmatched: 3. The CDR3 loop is CASRLAGHEQYF. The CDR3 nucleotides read TGTGCCAGTAGACTAGCGGGACACGAGCAGTACTTC.

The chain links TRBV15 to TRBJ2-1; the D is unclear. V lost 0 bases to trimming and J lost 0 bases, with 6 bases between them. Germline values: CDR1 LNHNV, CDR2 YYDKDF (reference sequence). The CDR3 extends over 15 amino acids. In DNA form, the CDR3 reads TGTGCCACCAGCAGAGATATAGGCTCCTACAATGAGCAGTTCTTC. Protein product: CATSRDIGSYNEQFF.

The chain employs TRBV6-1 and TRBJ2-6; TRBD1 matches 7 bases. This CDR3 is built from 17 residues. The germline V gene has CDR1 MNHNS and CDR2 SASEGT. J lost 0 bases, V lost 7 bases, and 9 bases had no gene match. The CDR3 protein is CASILGGLSSGANVLTF. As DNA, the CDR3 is TGTGCCAGCATTCTAGGGGGCCTTAGCTCTGGGGCCAACGTCCTGACTTTC.

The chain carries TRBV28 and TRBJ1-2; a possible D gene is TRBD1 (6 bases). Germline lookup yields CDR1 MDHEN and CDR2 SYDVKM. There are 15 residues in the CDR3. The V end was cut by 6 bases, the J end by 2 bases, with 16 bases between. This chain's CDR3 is CASSPAGGLNYGYTF. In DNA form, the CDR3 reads TGTGCCAGCAGCCCAGCGGGGGGCCTAAACTATGGCTACACCTTC.

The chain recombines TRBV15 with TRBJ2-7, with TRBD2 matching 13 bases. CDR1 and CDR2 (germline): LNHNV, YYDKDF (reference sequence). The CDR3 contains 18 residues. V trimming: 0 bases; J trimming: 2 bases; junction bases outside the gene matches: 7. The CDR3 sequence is CATSRDPPTSGRTYEQYF. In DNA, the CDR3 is TGTGCCACCAGCAGAGATCCCCCGACTAGCGGGAGGACCTACGAGCAGTACTTC.

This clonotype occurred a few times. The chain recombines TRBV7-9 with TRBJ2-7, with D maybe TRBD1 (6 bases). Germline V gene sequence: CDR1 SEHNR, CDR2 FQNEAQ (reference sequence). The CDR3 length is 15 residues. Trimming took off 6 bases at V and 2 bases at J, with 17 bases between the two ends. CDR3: CASSKADRTAYEQYF. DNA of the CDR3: TGTGCCAGCAGTAAAGCTGACAGGACCGCCTACGAGCAGTACTTC.

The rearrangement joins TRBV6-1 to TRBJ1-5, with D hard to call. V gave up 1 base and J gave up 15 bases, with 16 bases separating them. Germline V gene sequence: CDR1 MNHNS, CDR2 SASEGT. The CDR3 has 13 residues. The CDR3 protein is CASSEVGGRMGHF. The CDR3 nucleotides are TGTGCCAGCAGTGAAGTAGGAGGTAGGATGGGGCATTTT.

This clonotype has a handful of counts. DNA of the CDR3: TGCAGTGCTAGAGTCTCGGGTAGTAGCTATGGCTACACCTTC. Translating it yields CSARVSGSSYGYTF. This chain links TRBV20-1 with TRBJ1-2, with D hard to call. Germline V gene data show CDR1 as DFQATT and CDR2 as SNEGSKA (reference sequence). V was trimmed by 1 base and J by 4 bases, leaving 13 bases between them. This CDR3 has 14 residues.

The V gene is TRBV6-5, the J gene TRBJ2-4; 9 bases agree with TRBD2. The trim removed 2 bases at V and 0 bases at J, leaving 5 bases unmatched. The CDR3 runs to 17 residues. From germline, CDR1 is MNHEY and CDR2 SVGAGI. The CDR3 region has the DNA TGTGCCAGCAGTTACATAGCGGGGGTTATAGCCAAAAACATTCAGTACTTC. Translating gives CASSYIAGVIAKNIQYF.

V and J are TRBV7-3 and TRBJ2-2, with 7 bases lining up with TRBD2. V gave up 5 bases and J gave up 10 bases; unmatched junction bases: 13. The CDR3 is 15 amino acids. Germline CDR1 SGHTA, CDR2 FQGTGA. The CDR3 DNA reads TGTGCCAGCAGCCTCGGGACTACAATCTACGAGGAGCTGTTTTTT. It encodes CASSLGTTIYEELFF. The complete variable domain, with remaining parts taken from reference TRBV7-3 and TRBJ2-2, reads GAGVSQTPSNKVTEKGKYVELRCDPISGHTALYWYRQSLGQGPEFLIYFQGTGAADDSGLPNDRFFAVRPEGSVSTLKIQRTERGDSAVYLCASSLGTTIYEELFFGEGSRLTVL.

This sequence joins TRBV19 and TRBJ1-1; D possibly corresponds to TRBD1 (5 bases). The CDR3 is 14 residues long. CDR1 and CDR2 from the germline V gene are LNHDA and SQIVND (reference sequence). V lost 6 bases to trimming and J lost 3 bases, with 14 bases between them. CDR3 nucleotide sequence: TGTGCCAGTAGACCGACGGGAGGGGACACTGAAGCTTTCTTT. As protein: CASRPTGGDTEAFF.

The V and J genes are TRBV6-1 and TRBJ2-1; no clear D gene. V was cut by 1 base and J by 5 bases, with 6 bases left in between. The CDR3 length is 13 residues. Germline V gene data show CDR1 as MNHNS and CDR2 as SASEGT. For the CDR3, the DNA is TGTGCCAGCAGTGAAGGGCTTGACAATGAGCAGTTCTTC. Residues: CASSEGLDNEQFF.

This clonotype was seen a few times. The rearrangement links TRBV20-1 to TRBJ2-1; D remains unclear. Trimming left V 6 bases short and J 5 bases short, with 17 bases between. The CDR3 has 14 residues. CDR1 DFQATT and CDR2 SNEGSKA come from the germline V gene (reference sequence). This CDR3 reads CSAFPLAENNEQFF. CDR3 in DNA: TGCAGTGCGTTCCCCCTCGCGGAAAACAATGAGCAGTTCTTC.

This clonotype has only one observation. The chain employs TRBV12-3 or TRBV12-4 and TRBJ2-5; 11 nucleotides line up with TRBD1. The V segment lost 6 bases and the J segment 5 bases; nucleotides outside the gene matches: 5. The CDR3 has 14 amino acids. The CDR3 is CASSMWTGGETQYF. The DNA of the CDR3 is TGTGCCAGCAGCATGTGGACAGGGGGCGAGACCCAGTACTTC.

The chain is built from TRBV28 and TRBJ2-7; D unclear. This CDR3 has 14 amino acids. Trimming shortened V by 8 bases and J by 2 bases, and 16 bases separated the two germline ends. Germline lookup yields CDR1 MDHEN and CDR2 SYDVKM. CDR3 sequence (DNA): TGTGCCAGCTCCCCTTCGACTGATCCCTACGAGCAGTACTTC. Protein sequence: CASSPSTDPYEQYF.

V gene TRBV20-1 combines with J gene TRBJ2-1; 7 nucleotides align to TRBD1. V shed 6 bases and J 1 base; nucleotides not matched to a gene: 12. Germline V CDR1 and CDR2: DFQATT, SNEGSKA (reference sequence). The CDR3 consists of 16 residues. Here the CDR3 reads CSANRNRGLSYNEQFF. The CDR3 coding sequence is TGCAGTGCCAACCGTAACAGGGGCCTTTCCTACAATGAGCAGTTCTTC.

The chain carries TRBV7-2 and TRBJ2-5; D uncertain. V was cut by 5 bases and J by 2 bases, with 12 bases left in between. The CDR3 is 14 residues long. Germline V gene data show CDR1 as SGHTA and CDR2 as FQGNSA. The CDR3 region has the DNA TGTGCCAGCAGCCCCCAACGGAGTCAAGAGACCCAGTACTTC. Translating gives CASSPQRSQETQYF.

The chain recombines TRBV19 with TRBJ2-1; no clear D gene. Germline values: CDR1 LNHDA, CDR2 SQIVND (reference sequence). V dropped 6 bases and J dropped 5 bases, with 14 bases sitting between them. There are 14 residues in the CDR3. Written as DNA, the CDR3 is TGTGCCAGTAGAAGTGGGCTCCGAGACAATGAGCAGTTCTTC. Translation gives CASRSGLRDNEQFF. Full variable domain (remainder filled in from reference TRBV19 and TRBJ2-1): DGGITQSPKYLFRKEGQNVTLSCEQNLNHDAMYWYRQDPGQGLRLIYYSQIVNDFQKGDIAEGYSVSREKKESFPLTVTSAQKNPTAFYLCASRSGLRDNEQFFGPGTRLTVL.

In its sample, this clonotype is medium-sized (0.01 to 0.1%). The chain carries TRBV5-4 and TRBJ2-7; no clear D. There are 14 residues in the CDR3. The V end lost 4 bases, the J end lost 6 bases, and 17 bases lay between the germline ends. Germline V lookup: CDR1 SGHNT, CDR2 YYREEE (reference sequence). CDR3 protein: CASSPQQAPGEQYF. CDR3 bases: TGTGCCAGCAGCCCCCAGCAGGCCCCGGGCGAGCAGTACTTC.